What follows are 16 T cell receptor beta chains derived from one specimen sequenced in a study of Ad26.COV2.S vaccination and SARS-CoV-2 variants. Stated treatment: about 20 received Ad26.COV2.S at low or high dose, single or two shots; about five received placebo; per-sample allocation not given. Vaccine and placebo recipients were sampled on day 63 after the first injection. Here immunoSEQ multiplex PCR was the method, and the copy in TCRdb shows in-frame clones only, minus some. This table holds about 680,000 clones, 70% to 90% found once. The material was peripheral blood, obtained in a trial of Ad26.COV2.S vaccine versus placebo. The origin of the receptors is a person aged 18-60 years who received the Ad26.COV2.S COVID-19 vaccine or a placebo.

The chain joins TRBV30 to TRBJ1-2, with a tentative D call TRBD1 (6 bases). Per germline, CDR1 GTSNPN and CDR2 SVGIG (reference sequence). The germline V and J ends were trimmed by 4 bases and 4 bases, with 19 bases remaining between them. The CDR3 has 15 amino acids. Here the CDR3 reads CAWIFGQGLGYGYTF. In DNA, the CDR3 is TGTGCCTGGATATTTGGGCAGGGGTTAGGCTATGGCTACACCTTC. The variable domain in full, completed from reference TRBV30 and TRBJ1-2, reads SQTIHQWPATLVQPVGSPLSLECTVEGTSNPNLYWYRQAAGRGLQLLFYSVGIGQISSEVPQNLSASRPQDRQFILSSKKLLLSDSGFYLCAWIFGQGLGYGYTFGSGTRLTVV.

The chain combines TRBV14 with TRBJ1-4; unclear D gene. V lost 0 bases to trimming and J lost 10 bases, with 15 bases between them. CDR3 length equals 15 residues. The germline gives CDR1 SGHDN, CDR2 FVKESK. The DNA of the CDR3 is TGTGCCAGCAGCCAAGAAAGGCCCGTTTTAGGAAAACTGTTTTTT. It codes for CASSQERPVLGKLFF.

The count of this clone is one. The V and J genes are TRBV6-5 and TRBJ2-1; no reliable D call. The CDR3 contains 12 residues. V was trimmed by 7 bases and J by 7 bases, leaving 11 bases between them. The germline V gene encodes CDR1 MNHEY and CDR2 SVGAGI. CDR3 residues: CASMERLNEQFF. The CDR3 DNA reads as TGTGCCAGCATGGAGCGCCTAAATGAGCAGTTCTTC.

The V call is TRBV15, the J call TRBJ1-1; weak D call: TRBD1 (6 bases). The germline CDR1 and CDR2 sequences are LNHNV and YYDKDF (reference sequence). This CDR3 region has 14 residues. The ends were cut back, 0 bases at V and 4 bases at J, with 9 bases in the middle. The CDR3 coding sequence is TGTGCCACCAGCAGAGATACAGGGCGCACTGAAGCTTTCTTT. Translation: CATSRDTGRTEAFF.

The chain recombines TRBV18 with TRBJ1-6, with a tentative D call TRBD1 (5 bases). Trimming shortened V by 6 bases and J by 8 bases, and 23 bases separated the two germline ends. The CDR3 is made up of 17 amino acids. Per the germline V gene, CDR1 is KGHSH and CDR2 is LQKENI. The CDR3 loop is CASSPQPRGAVDSPLHF. CDR3 in DNA: TGTGCCAGCTCGCCTCAACCCCGAGGGGCTGTGGATTCACCCCTCCACTTT. Full variable domain (remainder filled in from reference TRBV18 and TRBJ1-6): NAGVMQNPRHLVRRRGQEARLRCSPMKGHSHVYWYRQLPEEGLKFMVYLQKENIIDESGMPKERFSAEFPKEGPSILRIQQVVRGDSAAYFCASSPQPRGAVDSPLHFGNGTRLTVT.

This clone was observed once. V and J are TRBV6-5 and TRBJ1-5; possibly TRBD1 for D (6 bases). The CDR3 runs 15 residues. Deletions cut 4 bases from V and 1 base from J, with 11 bases between. CDR1 and CDR2 from the germline V gene are MNHEY and SVGAGI. This CDR3 is CASSSGVNSNQPQHF. CDR3 bases: TGTGCCAGCAGTTCAGGGGTAAACAGCAATCAGCCCCAGCATTTT.

The chain is built from TRBV3-1 (or the pseudogene TRBV3-2) and TRBJ1-4, with D possibly being TRBD1 (6 bases). Germline V gene lookup returns CDR1 LGHDT and CDR2 YNNKEL (reference sequence). The V end was cut by 4 bases, the J end by 5 bases, with 11 bases between. The CDR3 is made up of 14 amino acids. The CDR3 reads CASSLTGQNEKLFF. Written as DNA, the CDR3 is TGTGCCAGCAGCCTGACAGGTCAGAATGAAAAACTGTTTTTT.

This rearrangement joins TRBV13 to TRBJ2-1, with 14 bases fitting TRBD2. Germline-derived CDR1 and CDR2 are PRHDT and FYEKMQ (reference sequence). V was clipped by 5 bases and J by 7 bases; unmatched bases: 10. CDR3 length: 17 residues. In DNA form, the CDR3 reads TGTGCCAGCAGCCCTCGACTAGCGGGAGGGGGGGATAATGAGCAGTTCTTC. Its protein product is CASSPRLAGGGDNEQFF. Full variable domain (remainder filled in from reference TRBV13 and TRBJ2-1): AAGVIQSPRHLIKEKRETATLKCYPIPRHDTVYWYQQGPGQDPQFLISFYEKMQSDKGSIPDRFSAQQFSDYHSELNMSSLELGDSALYFCASSPRLAGGGDNEQFFGPGTRLTVL.

This clone was found once. Other DNA sequences in the same sample also yield this CDR3. This chain connects TRBV18 to TRBJ2-7, with 9 bases fitting TRBD1. Trimming cost V 3 bases and J 2 bases; bases outside gene matches: 2. Germline V gives CDR1 KGHSH, CDR2 LQKENI. The CDR3 consists of 14 residues. For the CDR3, the DNA is TGTGCCAGCTCACCCGGGACAGGGACCTACGAGCAGTACTTC. Its translation: CASSPGTGTYEQYF.

The CDR3 protein is CASSDPGQGASPLHF. Here the CDR3 DNA reads TGTGCCAGCAGCGATCCGGGACAGGGCGCTTCACCCCTCCACTTT. The chain uses TRBV11-2 and TRBJ1-6, with TRBD1 matching 9 bases. In germline, CDR1 is SGHAT, CDR2 FQNNGV. This CDR3 has 15 amino acids. Trimming cost V 5 bases and J 9 bases; bases outside gene matches: 8.

V usage is TRBV7-9 and J usage is TRBJ2-7; D may be TRBD1 or TRBD2 (6 bases each). V shed 0 bases and J shed 2 bases, with 17 bases lying between them. CDR1 and CDR2 from the germline V gene are SEHNR and FQNEAQ (reference sequence). The CDR3 is 17 residues long. CDR3 nucleotides: TGTGCCAGCAGCTTAGCGCGAGGGGGGTGGTCTACCTACGAGCAGTACTTC. It specifies CASSLARGGWSTYEQYF.

V usage is TRBV29-1 and J usage is TRBJ2-5; D call uncertain. The CDR3 is 12 residues long. CDR1 SQVTM and CDR2 ANQGSEA come from the germline V gene. Trimming removed 4 bases from V and 1 base from J, with 7 bases in between. The CDR3 region has the DNA TGCAGCGTTGGGTGGAGCCAAGAGACCCAGTACTTC. This gives the protein CSVGWSQETQYF.

The gene calls are TRBV19 and TRBJ2-7, with 8 bases identical to TRBD1. The CDR3 has 14 amino acids. The germline V gene encodes CDR1 LNHDA and CDR2 SQIVND (reference sequence). V was clipped by 3 bases and J by 4 bases; unmatched bases: 5. The chain's CDR3 is CASSMGTGLYEQYF. In nucleotides, the CDR3 is TGTGCCAGTAGTATGGGGACAGGCCTTTACGAGCAGTACTTC. The variable domain in full, completed from reference TRBV19 and TRBJ2-7, reads DGGITQSPKYLFRKEGQNVTLSCEQNLNHDAMYWYRQDPGQGLRLIYYSQIVNDFQKGDIAEGYSVSREKKESFPLTVTSAQKNPTAFYLCASSMGTGLYEQYFGPGTRLTVT.

The rearrangement joins TRBV24-1 to TRBJ2-5, with TRBD1 identical over 7 bases. The V and J ends lost 2 bases and 3 bases, in that order; junction bases with no gene match: 2. The CDR3 spans 14 residues. Germline loops: CDR1 KGHDR, CDR2 SFDVKD. CDR3 amino acids: CATSDSGTEETQYF. Written as DNA, the CDR3 is TGTGCCACCAGTGATTCCGGGACAGAAGAGACCCAGTACTTC.

The J gene is TRBJ2-3, the V gene TRBV5-5; possible D gene TRBD1, 6 bases. Between the trimmed V and J ends, which lost 6 bases and 5 bases, there was a span of 10 bases. Germline V gives CDR1 SGHKS, CDR2 YYEKEE (reference sequence). The CDR3 has 12 residues. CDR3 loop: CASTGDGDTQYF. CDR3 nucleotides: TGTGCCAGCACAGGGGACGGAGATACGCAGTATTTT.

The chain recombines TRBV27 with TRBJ2-7; 8 nucleotides agree with TRBD1. Germline loops: CDR1 MNHEY, CDR2 SMNVEV (reference sequence). CDR3 length equals 17 residues. The ends lost 6 bases at V and 3 bases at J; junction bases unmatched: 16. CDR3 sequence: CASSPFPLQGADYEQYF. The CDR3 coding sequence is TGTGCCAGCAGCCCTTTCCCCCTCCAGGGGGCCGACTACGAGCAGTACTTC.